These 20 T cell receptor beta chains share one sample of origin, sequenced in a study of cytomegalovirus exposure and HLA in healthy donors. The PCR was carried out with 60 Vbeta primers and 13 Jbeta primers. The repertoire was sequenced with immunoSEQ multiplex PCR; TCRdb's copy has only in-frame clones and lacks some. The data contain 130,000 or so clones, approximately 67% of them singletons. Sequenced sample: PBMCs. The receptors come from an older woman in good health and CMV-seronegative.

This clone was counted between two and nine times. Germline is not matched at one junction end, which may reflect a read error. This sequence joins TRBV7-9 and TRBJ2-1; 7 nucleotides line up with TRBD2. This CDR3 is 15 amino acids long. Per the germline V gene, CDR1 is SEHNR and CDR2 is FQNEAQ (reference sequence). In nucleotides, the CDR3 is TGTTCCAGCAGCCCAGATGGGCGGGAGAACCATGAGCAGTTCTTC. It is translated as CSSSPDGRENHEQFF.

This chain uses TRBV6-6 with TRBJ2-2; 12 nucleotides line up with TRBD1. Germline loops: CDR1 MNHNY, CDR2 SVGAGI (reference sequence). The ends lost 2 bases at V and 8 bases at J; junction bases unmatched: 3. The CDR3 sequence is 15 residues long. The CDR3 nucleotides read TGTGCCAGCAGTTACCGGGACAGGGGGCTGGGGGAGCTGTTTTTT. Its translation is CASSYRDRGLGELFF.

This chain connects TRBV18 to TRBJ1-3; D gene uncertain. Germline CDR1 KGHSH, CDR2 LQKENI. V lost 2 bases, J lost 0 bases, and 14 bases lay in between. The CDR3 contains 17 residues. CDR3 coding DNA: TGTGCCAGCTCACCAAGGAGGACGGTTAGCTCTGGAAACACCATATATTTT. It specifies CASSPRRTVSSGNTIYF.

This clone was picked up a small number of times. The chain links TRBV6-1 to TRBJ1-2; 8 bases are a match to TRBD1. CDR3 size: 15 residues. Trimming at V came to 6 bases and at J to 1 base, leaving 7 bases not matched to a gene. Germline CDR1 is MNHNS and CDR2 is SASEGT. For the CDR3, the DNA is TGTGCCAGCAGAGGGGACAGGATTCTTAACTATGGCTACACCTTC. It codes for CASRGDRILNYGYTF.

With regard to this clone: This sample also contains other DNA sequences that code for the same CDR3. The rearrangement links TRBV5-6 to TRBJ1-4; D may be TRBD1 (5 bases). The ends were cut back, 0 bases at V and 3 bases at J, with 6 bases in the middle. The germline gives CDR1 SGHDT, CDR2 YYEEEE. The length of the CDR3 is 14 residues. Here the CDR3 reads CASSLGQSNEKLFF. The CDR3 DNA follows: TGTGCCAGCAGCTTGGGACAGTCTAATGAAAAACTGTTTTTT.

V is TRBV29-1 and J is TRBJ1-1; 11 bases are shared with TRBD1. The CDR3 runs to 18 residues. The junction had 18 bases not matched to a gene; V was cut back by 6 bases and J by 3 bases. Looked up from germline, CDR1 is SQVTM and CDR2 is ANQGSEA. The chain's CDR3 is CSVTPFGTGGYGYTEAFF. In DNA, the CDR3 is TGCAGCGTGACTCCGTTTGGGACAGGGGGATATGGGTACACTGAAGCTTTCTTT.

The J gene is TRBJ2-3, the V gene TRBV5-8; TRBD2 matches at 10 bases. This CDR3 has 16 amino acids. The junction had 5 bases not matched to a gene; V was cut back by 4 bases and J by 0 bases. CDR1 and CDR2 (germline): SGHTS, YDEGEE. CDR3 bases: TGTGCCAGCAGCCTGCTAGCGGGGGCTAGCACAGATACGCAGTATTTT. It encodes CASSLLAGASTDTQYF.

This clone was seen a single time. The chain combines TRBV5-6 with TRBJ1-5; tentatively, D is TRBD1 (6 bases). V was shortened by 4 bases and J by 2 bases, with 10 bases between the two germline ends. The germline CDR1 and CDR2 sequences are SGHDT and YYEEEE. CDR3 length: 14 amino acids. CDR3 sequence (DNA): TGTGCCAGCAGCACCAGGGGTGGCAATCAGCCCCAGCATTTT. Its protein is CASSTRGGNQPQHF.

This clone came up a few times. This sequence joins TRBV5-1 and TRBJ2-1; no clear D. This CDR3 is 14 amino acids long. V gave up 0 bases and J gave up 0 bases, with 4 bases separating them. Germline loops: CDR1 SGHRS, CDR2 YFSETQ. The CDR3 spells CASSLVNSYNEQFF. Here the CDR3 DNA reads TGCGCCAGCAGCTTGGTCAACTCCTACAATGAGCAGTTCTTC.

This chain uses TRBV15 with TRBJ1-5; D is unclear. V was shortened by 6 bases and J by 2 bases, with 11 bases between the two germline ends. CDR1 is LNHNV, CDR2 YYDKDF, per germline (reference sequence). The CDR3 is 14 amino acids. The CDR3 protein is CATRPAGGNQPQHF. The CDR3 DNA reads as TGTGCCACCAGGCCAGCCGGGGGCAATCAGCCCCAGCATTTT.

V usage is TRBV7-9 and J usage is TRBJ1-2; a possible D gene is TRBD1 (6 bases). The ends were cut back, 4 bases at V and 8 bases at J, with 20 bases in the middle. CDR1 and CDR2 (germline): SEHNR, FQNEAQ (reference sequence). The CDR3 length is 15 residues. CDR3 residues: CASSSRGGPSGGYTF. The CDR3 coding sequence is TGTGCCAGCAGCTCTAGGGGGGGGCCTTCTGGAGGCTACACCTTC.

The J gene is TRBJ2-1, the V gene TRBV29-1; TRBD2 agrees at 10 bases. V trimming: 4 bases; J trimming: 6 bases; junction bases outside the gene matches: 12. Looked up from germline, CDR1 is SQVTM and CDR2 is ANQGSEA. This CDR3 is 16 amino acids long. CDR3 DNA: TGCAGCGTTGTCCTACTAGCGGGAAGGGTAGGCAATGAGCAGTTCTTC. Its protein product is CSVVLLAGRVGNEQFF.

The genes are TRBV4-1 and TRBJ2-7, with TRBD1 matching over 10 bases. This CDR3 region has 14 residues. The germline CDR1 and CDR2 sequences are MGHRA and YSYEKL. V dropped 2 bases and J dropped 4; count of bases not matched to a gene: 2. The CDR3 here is CASSQRTGGYEQYF. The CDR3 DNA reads TGCGCCAGCAGCCAAAGGACAGGGGGATACGAGCAGTACTTC.

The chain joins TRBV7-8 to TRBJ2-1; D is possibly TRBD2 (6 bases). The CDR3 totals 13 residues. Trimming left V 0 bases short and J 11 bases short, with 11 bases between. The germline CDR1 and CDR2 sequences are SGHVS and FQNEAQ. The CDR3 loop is CASSLADWTKQFF. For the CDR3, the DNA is TGTGCCAGCAGCTTAGCGGATTGGACTAAGCAGTTCTTC.

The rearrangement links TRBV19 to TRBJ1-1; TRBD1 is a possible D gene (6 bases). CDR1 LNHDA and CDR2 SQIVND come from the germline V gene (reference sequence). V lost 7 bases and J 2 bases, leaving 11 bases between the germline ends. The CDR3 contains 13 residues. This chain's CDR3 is CASTPRGNTEAFF. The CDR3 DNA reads TGTGCCAGTACCCCCAGGGGAAACACTGAAGCTTTCTTT. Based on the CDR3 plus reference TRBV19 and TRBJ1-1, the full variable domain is DGGITQSPKYLFRKEGQNVTLSCEQNLNHDAMYWYRQDPGQGLRLIYYSQIVNDFQKGDIAEGYSVSREKKESFPLTVTSAQKNPTAFYLCASTPRGNTEAFFGQGTRLTVV.

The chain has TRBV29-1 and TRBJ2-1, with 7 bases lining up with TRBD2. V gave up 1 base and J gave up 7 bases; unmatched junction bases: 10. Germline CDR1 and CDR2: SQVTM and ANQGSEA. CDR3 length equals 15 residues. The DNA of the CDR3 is TGCAGCGTTGAAGGATTTGACGGGAGGATAAATGAGCAGTTCTTC. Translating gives CSVEGFDGRINEQFF.

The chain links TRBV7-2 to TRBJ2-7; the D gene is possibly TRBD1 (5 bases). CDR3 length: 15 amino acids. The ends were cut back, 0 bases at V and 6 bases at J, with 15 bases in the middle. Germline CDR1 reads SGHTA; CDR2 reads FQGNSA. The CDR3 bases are TGTGCCAGCAGCTTAGCCCCAGGGAAGGGCGGCGAGCAGTACTTC. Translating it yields CASSLAPGKGGEQYF.

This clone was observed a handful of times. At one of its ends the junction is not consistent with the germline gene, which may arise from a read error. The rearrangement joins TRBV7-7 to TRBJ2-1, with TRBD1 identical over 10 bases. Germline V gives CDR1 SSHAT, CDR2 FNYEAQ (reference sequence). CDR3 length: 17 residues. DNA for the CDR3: TGTGCTAGCAGCCTCTACCCCGGGACAGGGGCAGCGAATGAGCAGTTCTTC. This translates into CASSLYPGTGAANEQFF.

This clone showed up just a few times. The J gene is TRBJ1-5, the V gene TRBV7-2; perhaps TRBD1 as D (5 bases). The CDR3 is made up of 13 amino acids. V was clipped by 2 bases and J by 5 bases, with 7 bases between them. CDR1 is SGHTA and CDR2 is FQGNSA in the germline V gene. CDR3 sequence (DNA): TGTGCCAGCAGCTTATGGGGGGATCAGCCCCAGCATTTT. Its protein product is CASSLWGDQPQHF.

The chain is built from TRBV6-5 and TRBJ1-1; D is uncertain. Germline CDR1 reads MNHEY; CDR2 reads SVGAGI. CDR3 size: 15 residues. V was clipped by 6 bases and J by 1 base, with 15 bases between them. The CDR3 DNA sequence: TGTGCCAGCAGGGAAAGGCGGAATACGAACACTGAAGCTTTCTTT. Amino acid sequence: CASRERRNTNTEAFF.